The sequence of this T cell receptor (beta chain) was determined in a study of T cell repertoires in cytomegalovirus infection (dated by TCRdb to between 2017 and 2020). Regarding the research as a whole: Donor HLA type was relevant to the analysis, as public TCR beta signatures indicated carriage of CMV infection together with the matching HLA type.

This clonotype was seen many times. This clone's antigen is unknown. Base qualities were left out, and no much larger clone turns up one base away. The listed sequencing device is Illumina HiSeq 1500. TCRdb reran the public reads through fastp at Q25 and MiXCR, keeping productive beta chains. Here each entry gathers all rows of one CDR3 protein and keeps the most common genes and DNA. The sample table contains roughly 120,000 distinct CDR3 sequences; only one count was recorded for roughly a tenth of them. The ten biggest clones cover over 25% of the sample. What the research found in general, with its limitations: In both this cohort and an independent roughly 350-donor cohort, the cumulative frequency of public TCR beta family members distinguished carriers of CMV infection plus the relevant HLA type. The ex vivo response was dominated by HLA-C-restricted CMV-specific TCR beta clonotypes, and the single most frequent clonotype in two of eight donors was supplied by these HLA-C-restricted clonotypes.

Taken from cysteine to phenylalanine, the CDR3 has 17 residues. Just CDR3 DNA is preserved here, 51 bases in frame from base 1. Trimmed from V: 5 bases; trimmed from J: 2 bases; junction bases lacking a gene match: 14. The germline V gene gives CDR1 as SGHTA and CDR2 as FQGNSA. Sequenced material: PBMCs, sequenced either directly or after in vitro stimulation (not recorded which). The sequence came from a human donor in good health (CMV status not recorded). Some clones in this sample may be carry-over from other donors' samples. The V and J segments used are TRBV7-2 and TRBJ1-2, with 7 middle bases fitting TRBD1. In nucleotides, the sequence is TGTGCCAGCAGCCTGGGAGGTCTGAGGGACAGCAACTATGGCTACACCTTC. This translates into CASSLGGLRDSNYGYTF.